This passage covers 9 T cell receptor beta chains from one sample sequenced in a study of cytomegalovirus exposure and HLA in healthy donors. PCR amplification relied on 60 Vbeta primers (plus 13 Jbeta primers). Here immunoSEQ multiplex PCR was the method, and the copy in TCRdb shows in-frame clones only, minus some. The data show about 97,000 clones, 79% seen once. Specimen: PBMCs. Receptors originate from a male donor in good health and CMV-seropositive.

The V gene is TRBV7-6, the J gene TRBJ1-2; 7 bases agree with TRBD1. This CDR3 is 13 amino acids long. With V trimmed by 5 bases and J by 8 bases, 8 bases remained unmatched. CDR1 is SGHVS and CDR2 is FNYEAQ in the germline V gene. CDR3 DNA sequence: TGTGCCAGCAGCGCACGGGCAGGGGGAGGCTACACCTTC. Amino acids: CASSARAGGGYTF. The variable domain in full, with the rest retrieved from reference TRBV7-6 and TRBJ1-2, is GAGVSQSPRYKVTKRGQDVALRCDPISGHVSLYWYRQALGQGPEFLTYFNYEAQQDKSGLPNDRFSAERPEGSISTLTIQRTEQRDSAMYRCASSARAGGGYTFGSGTRLTVV.

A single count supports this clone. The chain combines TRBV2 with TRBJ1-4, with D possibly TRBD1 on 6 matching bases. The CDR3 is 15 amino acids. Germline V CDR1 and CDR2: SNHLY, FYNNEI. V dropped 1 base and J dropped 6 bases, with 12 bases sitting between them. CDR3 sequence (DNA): TGTGCCAGCAGTGAAGGACAGGTAGCCCATGAAAAACTGTTTTTT. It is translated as CASSEGQVAHEKLFF.

In DNA form, the CDR3 reads TGTGCCAGCTCACCAGTTTCGCAGCGATCCAGGGGGCGCATATTTAATGAGCAGTTCTTC. Translating gives CASSPVSQRSRGRIFNEQFF. The rearrangement uses TRBV18 and TRBJ2-1, with 8 bases matching TRBD1. Germline CDR1 reads KGHSH; CDR2 reads LQKENI. V was pared by 2 bases and J by 7 bases, with 22 bases of the junction left unmatched. The CDR3 spans 20 residues.

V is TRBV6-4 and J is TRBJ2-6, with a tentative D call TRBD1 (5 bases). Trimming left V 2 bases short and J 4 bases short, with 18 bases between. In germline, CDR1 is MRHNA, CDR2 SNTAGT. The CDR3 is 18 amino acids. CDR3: CASSDRSGFGLGANVLTF. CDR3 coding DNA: TGTGCCAGCAGTGACAGGTCAGGGTTCGGATTGGGGGCCAACGTCCTGACTTTC.

CDR3 in DNA: TGTGCCAGCAGTCCAGACAGGGAGGTGACTGAAGCTTTCTTT. As protein: CASSPDREVTEAFF. The rearrangement links TRBV25-1 to TRBJ1-1, with TRBD1 identical over 7 bases. Germline V gene data show CDR1 as MGHDK and CDR2 as SYGVNS. The CDR3 has 14 amino acids. The V gene end was trimmed by 5 bases and the J gene end by 5 bases; junction bases not matched to a gene: 8.

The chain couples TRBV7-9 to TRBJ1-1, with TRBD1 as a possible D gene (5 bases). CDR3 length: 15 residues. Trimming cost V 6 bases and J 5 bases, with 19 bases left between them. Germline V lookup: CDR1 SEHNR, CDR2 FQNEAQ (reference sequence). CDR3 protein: CASREGRERITEAFF. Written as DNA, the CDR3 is TGTGCCAGCAGGGAGGGGAGGGAGAGAATTACTGAAGCTTTCTTT. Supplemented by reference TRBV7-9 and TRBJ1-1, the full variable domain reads DTGVSQNPRHKITKRGQNVTFRCDPISEHNRLYWYRQTLGQGPEFLTYFQNEAQLEKSRLLSDRFSAERPKGSFSTLEIQRTEQGDSAMYLCASREGRERITEAFFGQGTRLTVV.

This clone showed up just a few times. The CDR3 coding sequence is TGTGCCAGCAGCTTGGGTAGACAGACCGGGGAGCTGTTTTTT. It encodes CASSLGRQTGELFF. This rearrangement joins TRBV5-5 to TRBJ2-2, with TRBD1 as a possible D gene (5 bases). V lost 0 bases and J 5 bases, leaving 8 bases between the germline ends. The germline V gene has CDR1 SGHKS and CDR2 YYEKEE (reference sequence). The CDR3 is made up of 14 amino acids.

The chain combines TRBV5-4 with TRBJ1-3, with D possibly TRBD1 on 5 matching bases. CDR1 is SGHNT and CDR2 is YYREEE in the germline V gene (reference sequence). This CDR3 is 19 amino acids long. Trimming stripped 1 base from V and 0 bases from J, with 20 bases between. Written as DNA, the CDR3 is TGTGCCAGCAGCTTGTCTAGGGGCACCCTTTCGATCTCTGGAAACACCATATATTTT. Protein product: CASSLSRGTLSISGNTIYF.

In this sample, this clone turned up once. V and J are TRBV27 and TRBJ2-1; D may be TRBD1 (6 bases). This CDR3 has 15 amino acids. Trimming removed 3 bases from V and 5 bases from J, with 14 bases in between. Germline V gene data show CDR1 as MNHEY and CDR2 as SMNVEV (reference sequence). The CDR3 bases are TGTGCCAGCAGTTTCTCCTCCGGGACACACAATGAGCAGTTCTTC. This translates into CASSFSSGTHNEQFF.